The 9 T cell receptor beta chains in this list originate from one sample, sequenced in a study of cytomegalovirus exposure and HLA in healthy donors. In the PCR, 60 Vbeta and 13 Jbeta primers were used. Profiled with immunoSEQ multiplex PCR; TCRdb holds only in-frame clones, not every one. The sample consists of some 210,000 clones, about 89% of them appearing once. The sequenced material came from PBMCs. The receptors originated from a man between 25 and 39 years old in good health and CMV-seronegative.

This clone was detected only once. In nucleotides, the CDR3 is TGTGCCAGTAGTCCCTTGACAGCCTCCTACGAGCAGTACTTC. It encodes CASSPLTASYEQYF. This rearrangement joins TRBV19 to TRBJ2-7; a possible D gene is TRBD1 (5 bases). Germline CDR1 reads LNHDA; CDR2 reads SQIVND (reference sequence). There are 14 residues in the CDR3. V dropped 5 bases and J dropped 0 bases, with 11 bases sitting between them.

This clone has just one count. The chain's CDR3 is CASSFGGGADGYTF. CDR3 in DNA: TGTGCCAGCAGCTTCGGCGGGGGCGCCGATGGCTACACCTTC. The gene calls are TRBV7-9 and TRBJ1-2; D perhaps matches TRBD1 (6 bases). The V end lost 3 bases, the J end lost 6 bases, and 14 bases lay between the germline ends. This CDR3 is built from 14 residues. From germline, CDR1 is SEHNR and CDR2 FQNEAQ (reference sequence).

J is TRBJ1-2 and V is TRBV7-2, with TRBD1 matching over 7 bases. The CDR3 spans 17 residues. The V gene end was trimmed by 1 base and the J gene end by 3 bases; junction bases not matched to a gene: 11. Germline CDR1 reads SGHTA; CDR2 reads FQGNSA. This chain's CDR3 is CASSLEGAAVRDYGYTF. The CDR3 coding sequence is TGTGCCAGCAGCTTAGAGGGGGCGGCGGTAAGGGACTATGGCTACACCTTC.

Worth noting for this clone: A read error may account for a junction end that differs from germline. This chain connects TRBV2 to TRBJ1-2; 10 bases are shared with TRBD1. Germline V gives CDR1 SNHLY, CDR2 FYNNEI. The CDR3 runs to 16 residues. This chain's CDR3 is CASSKATGGGNYGYTF. The DNA of the CDR3 is TGTGCCAGCAGTAAAGCGACAGGGGGCGGGAACTATGGCTACACCTTC.

A remark on this clone: The germline gene is not matched at one end of the junction; a read error may be the cause. This chain connects TRBV10-1 to TRBJ2-1; unclear D gene. The CDR3 runs to 17 residues. Per germline, CDR1 WNHNN and CDR2 SYGVQD (reference sequence). The CDR3: CASSESFLESSYNEQFF. In nucleotides, the CDR3 is TGCGCCAGCAGCGAGTCCTTCCTAGAAAGCTCCTACAATGAGCAGTTCTTC.

J is TRBJ1-5 and V is TRBV4-3; TRBD1 matches at 11 bases. The CDR3 contains 15 residues. V lost 3 bases to trimming and J lost 9 bases; unmatched junction nucleotides: 7. The V gene's germline CDR1 is LGHNA and CDR2 YSLEER. In DNA, the CDR3 is TGCGCCAGCAGCCAGAGGACAGGGGGCAGGTGGCCCCAGCATTTT. Translated, it gives CASSQRTGGRWPQHF.

The chain employs TRBV7-9 and TRBJ2-3; tentatively, D is TRBD2 (5 bases). The germline V gene encodes CDR1 SEHNR and CDR2 FQNEAQ (reference sequence). V lost 6 bases and J lost 6, with 16 bases in between. The CDR3 has 14 residues. CDR3 sequence reads: CASSLRSGGDTQYF. CDR3 bases: TGTGCCAGCAGTCTGCGGTCAGGAGGCGATACGCAGTATTTT.

J is TRBJ1-5 and V is TRBV2, with a weak D call TRBD1 (6 bases). Per the germline V gene, CDR1 is SNHLY and CDR2 is FYNNEI. CDR3 size: 18 residues. The V and J ends lost 4 bases and 0 bases respectively, with 19 bases between them. CDR3 bases: TGTGCCAGCAGTGTAGTTGGACAGTACCGATATAGCAATCAGCCCCAGCATTTT. It is translated as CASSVVGQYRYSNQPQHF.

V is TRBV7-2 and J is TRBJ2-7; maybe TRBD1 (6 bases). The CDR3 loop spans 14 amino acids. Trimming left V 5 bases short and J 0 bases short, with 11 bases between. CDR1 and CDR2 (germline): SGHTA, FQGNSA. CDR3 loop: CASSQDSNSYEQYF. For the CDR3, the DNA is TGTGCCAGCAGCCAGGACAGCAACTCCTACGAGCAGTACTTC.